A single TCR beta chain is shown here with its context. The primer mix had 60 Vbeta and 13 Jbeta primers. TCRdb keeps only in-frame clones here, not all; method: immunoSEQ multiplex PCR. The sample lists over 150,000 clones; roughly 82% were seen once. Per germline, CDR1 MNHEY and CDR2 SMNVEV (reference sequence). The CDR3 length is 16 residues. Unmatched junction bases numbered 8, after V lost 5 bases and J lost 0 bases. The record originates from a study of cytomegalovirus exposure and HLA in healthy donors. V is TRBV27 and J is TRBJ2-7; TRBD1 agrees at 9 bases. The TCR comes from a girl aged 2 to 9 in good health and CMV-seropositive. Sequenced material: PBMCs. This chain's CDR3 is CASSLLRTGASYEQYF. In DNA form, the CDR3 reads TGTGCCAGCAGTCTCCTACGGACAGGGGCCTCCTACGAGCAGTACTTC.